This T cell receptor (beta chain) was recovered during a study of molecular identifiers for immune sequencing clone quantification. Study details: Four of five splits of RNA from around 18,000 or 91,000 naive CD8 cells were sequenced in replicates. Regarding the study as a whole: Highly expanded clone sizes could be underestimated by identical TCR molecules sharing a barcode.

Concerning this clonotype itself: Its antigen is unknown.

V lost 6 bases, J lost 0 bases, and 3 bases stayed unmatched. The CDR3 contains 14 residues. TCRdb re-analysed the PCR reads in MiXCR, keeping a single row per CDR3 protein. The data show more than 450,000 distinct CDR3 sequences, 25% seen once. The sample consisted of naive CD8+ T cells from blood, with Jurkat cell RNA spiked in. The subset was: FACS-sorted CD8+CD4-CCR7+CD45RA+ naive T cells. The TCR sequence derives from a human donor in good health. Some libraries in this study had Jurkat cell RNA spiked in. This chain uses TRBV12-3 or TRBV12-4 with TRBJ2-3, with 7 bases identical to TRBD1. CDR3 DNA sequence: TGTGCCAGCAGCAAGACAGGGAGCACAGATACGCAGTATTTT. It is translated as CASSKTGSTDTQYF.